This T cell receptor (beta chain) was retrieved from a study of cytomegalovirus exposure and HLA in healthy donors. Primers included in the PCR were 60 Vbeta and 13 Jbeta primers. Assay used: immunoSEQ multiplex PCR; TCRdb lists only in-frame clones, some missing. Of about 130,000 clones listed, roughly 80% are singletons. This clone was observed once. There are 12 residues in the CDR3. The germline V and J ends were trimmed by 9 bases and 0 bases, with 8 bases remaining between them. CDR1 is ENHRY, CDR2 SYGVKD, per germline. This chain joins TRBV10-3 and TRBJ2-5, with a possible D match to TRBD2 (5 bases). The clonotype was recovered from a girl under 10 years old in good health and CMV-seronegative. Material for sequencing was PBMCs. CDR3 nucleotide sequence: TGTGCCATAGGGAGTAACCAAGAGACCCAGTACTTC. Its translation: CAIGSNQETQYF.